This T cell receptor (beta chain) was profiled in a study of CD8+ T cells in alopecia areata. The CDR3 is 13 residues long. V was pared by 7 bases and J by 0 bases, with 9 bases between. Germline CDR1 is LNHDA and CDR2 is SQIVND (reference sequence). Extracted RNA was reverse transcribed into cDNA, the sequencing template. Profiling relied on immunoSEQ multiplex PCR, and the TCRdb table lists in-frame clones only, not all of them. Of 180,000 or so clones in the sample, about 47% were seen once. The treatment here: oral pan-JAK inhibitor, 5-10 mg twice daily. Lesional scalp punch biopsies and peripheral blood were collected from alopecia areata patients. Sorting separated CD4+ and CD8+ T cells out of PBMCs.

The chain employs TRBV19 and TRBJ1-1; no clear D. Sequenced here: CD8+ T cells sorted from blood, sampled between weeks 51 and 52, from a patient treated with tofacitinib. The receptor's source is a human donor with alopecia areata. The CDR3 sequence is CASTRVLNTEAFF. For the CDR3, the DNA is TGTGCCAGTACCCGGGTGCTGAACACTGAAGCTTTCTTT.